This T cell receptor beta chain was observed in a study of beta chain features in type 1 diabetes. Overall study results and limits: The study found moderately but significantly shorter TCRB CDR3s in all four CD4+ subsets of Type 1 diabetes patients. Sequencing used cDNA, and cells with high TCR expression could therefore be over-represented. Insertion counts at VDJ junctions were lower in type 1 diabetes patients, who also showed more deletions there.

What was sequenced were expressed TCRB transcripts, since all of the isolated RNA had been reverse transcribed. The method was immunoSEQ multiplex PCR; TCRdb's version includes in-frame clones alone and lacks a portion of them. The table lists 300,000 or so clones, about 13% of them singletons. CD45RO/CCR7/CD25/CD127/CD95/CD27 staining was used to isolate CD4+ naive, central memory, regulatory and stem cell-like memory cells by sorting. Populations isolated by sorting all had purity greater than 95%. The CDR3 has 15 residues. On this clone itself: Its target is not known.

J is TRBJ1-4 and V is TRBV21-1; the table assigns TRBD1, which was not confirmed against the DNA. TRBV21-1 is labeled a pseudogene. The sequenced sample was naive CD4+ T cells from blood. The sequence was obtained from a woman aged 18-29 years with type 1 diabetes. The CDR3 DNA is TGTGCCAGCAGCAAATTGTACAGGGGTTGTGAAAAACTGTTTTTT. Translation gives CASSKLYRGCEKLFF.